Each of the 18 T cell receptor beta chains below was sequenced from the same sample in a study of B cell selection in AIRE deficiency (dated by TCRdb to between 2018 and 2021). CD4+CD127+ cells were sorted as the conventional CD4 T cell population. Receptors were amplified or captured by the immunoSEQ multiplex PCR assay. Held by TCRdb, this immuneACCESS table contains in-frame sequences only and omits some clones. Under half of the omission traces to an unresolved V gene where checked; the cause of the rest is unknown. This sample is represented by roughly 25,000 clones; approximately 97% of them were singletons. The ten largest clonotypes hold 0.2% of the sample. The sequenced material came from conventional CD4+ T cells sorted from PBMCs. These TCRs come from a human donor with AIRE deficiency.

This chain uses TRBV2 with TRBJ2-3; D call uncertain. The CDR3 is 14 residues long. CDR1 and CDR2 from the germline V gene are SNHLY and FYNNEI. Trimming removed 7 bases at V and 1 base at J, with 12 bases between. The CDR3 sequence: CASKSGVGTDTQYF. The CDR3 DNA reads as TGTGCCAGCAAGTCTGGAGTCGGCACAGATACGCAGTATTTT.

This rearrangement joins TRBV5-1 to TRBJ1-4; D remains unclear. Looked up from germline, CDR1 is SGHRS and CDR2 is YFSETQ. The CDR3 extends over 14 amino acids. V was clipped by 2 bases and J by 0 bases, with 5 bases between them. CDR3 sequence: CASSLRTTNEKLFF. DNA for the CDR3: TGCGCCAGCAGCTTACGAACAACTAATGAAAAACTGTTTTTT.

CDR3 residues: CASSLTDTQYF. The CDR3 DNA follows: TGTGCCAGTAGCCTAACAGATACGCAGTATTTT. The V call is TRBV19, the J call TRBJ2-3; D remains ambiguous. The ends were cut back, 6 bases at V and 3 bases at J, with 4 bases in the middle. Germline loops: CDR1 LNHDA, CDR2 SQIVND (reference sequence). The CDR3 runs to 11 residues.

The chain has TRBV30 and TRBJ2-1; a weak D match, TRBD1 (5 bases). Germline assignment: CDR1 GTSNPN and CDR2 SVGIG (reference sequence). This CDR3 is built from 13 residues. Trimming took off 4 bases at V and 7 bases at J, with 14 bases between the two ends. Here the CDR3 reads CAWNRQGRNEQFF. CDR3 coding DNA: TGTGCCTGGAATCGGCAGGGCAGAAATGAGCAGTTCTTC. The whole variable domain, remainder taken from reference TRBV30 and TRBJ2-1, is SQTIHQWPATLVQPVGSPLSLECTVEGTSNPNLYWYRQAAGRGLQLLFYSVGIGQISSEVPQNLSASRPQDRQFILSSKKLLLSDSGFYLCAWNRQGRNEQFFGPGTRLTVL.

The J gene is TRBJ2-3, the V gene TRBV5-4, with 7 bases lining up with TRBD2. The CDR3 has 15 amino acids. Germline CDR1 reads SGHNT; CDR2 reads YYREEE (reference sequence). The J segment lost 0 bases and the V segment lost 0 bases, leaving 1 base of the junction unmatched. CDR3 nucleotide sequence: TGTGCCAGCAGCTTGGGCGGGGGAAGCACAGATACGCAGTATTTT. As protein: CASSLGGGSTDTQYF.

This chain joins TRBV5-4 and TRBJ2-6; D gene uncertain. Germline V gives CDR1 SGHNT, CDR2 YYREEE (reference sequence). The length of the CDR3 is 15 residues. V lost 3 bases and J 0 bases, leaving 7 bases between the germline ends. Written as DNA, the CDR3 is TGTGCCAGCAGCTCAACAAACTCTGGGGCCAACGTCCTGACTTTC. Translated, it gives CASSSTNSGANVLTF.

This clone is a singleton in its sample. The V and J genes are TRBV19 and TRBJ2-7, with TRBD2 identical over 16 bases. After removal of 5 bases from V and 4 bases from J, the junction contained 5 bases not matched to a gene. This CDR3 comprises 16 residues. Germline values: CDR1 LNHDA, CDR2 SQIVND (reference sequence). CDR3 DNA: TGTGCCAGTAGTGGGACTAGCGGGAGGGCCGGTTACGAGCAGTACTTC. Translation: CASSGTSGRAGYEQYF.

The CDR3 is CASSLGNQGEKLFF. The CDR3, as DNA: TGTGCCAGCAGTTTGGGGAATCAGGGGGAAAAACTGTTTTTT. V is TRBV28 and J is TRBJ1-4, with D possibly matching TRBD1 (6 bases). Trimming took off 3 bases at V and 8 bases at J, with 13 bases between the two ends. Germline V lookup: CDR1 MDHEN, CDR2 SYDVKM. This CDR3 is built from 14 residues. The variable domain in full, completed from reference TRBV28 and TRBJ1-4, reads DVKVTQSSRYLVKRTGEKVFLECVQDMDHENMFWYRQDPGLGLRLIYFSYDVKMKEKGDIPEGYSVSREKKERFSLILESASTNQTSMYLCASSLGNQGEKLFFGSGTQLSVL.

Written as DNA, the CDR3 is TGTGCCAGCAGCTTGGGGACAGTGAACACCGGGGAGCTGTTTTTT. It yields the protein CASSLGTVNTGELFF. The chain carries TRBV7-8 and TRBJ2-2; 7 bases fit TRBD1. Germline CDR1 SGHVS, CDR2 FQNEAQ. The CDR3 loop spans 15 amino acids. V lost 3 bases and J lost 1; bases outside the gene matches: 2. Based on the CDR3 plus reference TRBV7-8 and TRBJ2-2, the full variable domain is GAGVSQSPRYKVAKRGQDVALRCDPISGHVSLFWYQQALGQGPEFLTYFQNEAQLDKSGLPSDRFFAERPEGSVSTLKIQRTQQEDSAVYLCASSLGTVNTGELFFGEGSRLTVL.

In its sample, this clone was seen once. V gene TRBV19 combines with J gene TRBJ2-6; TRBD2 matches at 7 bases. This CDR3 has 20 amino acids. Germline trimming cut 5 bases from V and 0 bases from J; bases unmatched to any gene: 16. Germline V gives CDR1 LNHDA, CDR2 SQIVND (reference sequence). The CDR3 protein is CASSAVGGAGALSGANVLTF. CDR3 DNA sequence: TGTGCCAGTAGTGCCGTTGGTGGTGCGGGAGCCCTCTCTGGGGCCAACGTCCTGACTTTC.

The rearrangement joins TRBV5-4 to TRBJ1-1; 7 bases agree with TRBD1. This CDR3 contains 15 residues. Germline V gene sequence: CDR1 SGHNT, CDR2 YYREEE (reference sequence). V trimming: 1 base; J trimming: 2 bases; junction bases outside the gene matches: 5. In nucleotides, the CDR3 is TGTGCCAGCAGCTTGAACAGGGGATTCAACACTGAAGCTTTCTTT. Protein product: CASSLNRGFNTEAFF.

The V call is TRBV27, the J call TRBJ2-6, with a tentative D call TRBD2 (5 bases). The CDR3 runs to 15 residues. Trimming stripped 6 bases from V and 1 base from J, with 10 bases between. Per germline, CDR1 MNHEY and CDR2 SMNVEV (reference sequence). CDR3 DNA: TGTGCCAGCAGCCCCCGCGGGTCTGGGGCCAACGTCCTGACTTTC. It is translated as CASSPRGSGANVLTF.

The chain carries TRBV6-5 and TRBJ2-7; 8 nucleotides align to TRBD1. Germline V gene sequence: CDR1 MNHEY, CDR2 SVGAGI. This CDR3 is built from 14 residues. V shed 2 bases and J 3 bases; nucleotides not matched to a gene: 3. CDR3 residues: CASSYGQGSYEQYF. DNA of the CDR3: TGTGCCAGCAGTTACGGACAGGGTAGCTACGAGCAGTACTTC.

CDR3 nucleotides: TGTGCCAGCAGCTTGAGGCTGTGGGGTGAAAAACTGTTTTTT. Its translation: CASSLRLWGEKLFF. The chain combines TRBV5-5 with TRBJ1-4; D unresolved. Trimming stripped 1 base from V and 7 bases from J, with 11 bases between. Germline V gene data show CDR1 as SGHKS and CDR2 as YYEKEE (reference sequence). The CDR3 has 14 amino acids.

The CDR3 nucleotides read TGTGCCAGCAGCTTATCCCCGCTAGCGGGAGGATCGAATGAGCAGTTCTTC. Its protein is CASSLSPLAGGSNEQFF. The genes are TRBV7-3 and TRBJ2-1; TRBD2 aligns across 11 bases. Germline CDR1 reads SGHTA; CDR2 reads FQGTGA. Losses at the gene ends were 2 bases for V and 7 bases for J; bases not matched to a gene: 10. The CDR3 consists of 17 residues.

The V gene is TRBV10-3, the J gene TRBJ2-2; maybe TRBD1 (6 bases). Germline CDR1 reads ENHRY; CDR2 reads SYGVKD. Trimming removed 3 bases from V and 0 bases from J, with 20 bases in between. This CDR3 region has 19 residues. CDR3 sequence: CAISDSSSRGTANTGELFF. The CDR3 DNA reads as TGTGCCATCAGTGACTCGAGCTCGAGGGGGACCGCGAACACCGGGGAGCTGTTTTTT.

V and J are TRBV19 and TRBJ2-2, with 7 positions matching TRBD1. The germline V gene has CDR1 LNHDA and CDR2 SQIVND (reference sequence). CDR3 length equals 15 residues. V dropped 7 bases and J dropped 7; count of bases not matched to a gene: 12. CDR3 DNA sequence: TGTGCCAGTAAGGACAGACAGGGTTTTATCGGGGAGCTGTTTTTT. Protein product: CASKDRQGFIGELFF.

The V gene is TRBV28, the J gene TRBJ2-3; the match to TRBD2 covers 8 bases. The CDR3 is made up of 15 amino acids. Trimming took 5 bases from V and 0 from J; bases not matched to a gene: 4. The germline V gene has CDR1 MDHEN and CDR2 SYDVKM. The CDR3 loop is CASSRTSPSTDTQYF. In nucleotides, the CDR3 is TGTGCCAGCAGTCGGACTAGCCCTAGCACAGATACGCAGTATTTT. The whole variable domain, remainder taken from reference TRBV28 and TRBJ2-3, is DVKVTQSSRYLVKRTGEKVFLECVQDMDHENMFWYRQDPGLGLRLIYFSYDVKMKEKGDIPEGYSVSREKKERFSLILESASTNQTSMYLCASSRTSPSTDTQYFGPGTRLTVL.